The 27 T cell receptor beta chains below were found in one sample sequenced in a study of graft-versus-host responses after intestinal transplantation. This table comes from immunoSEQ multiplex PCR, and its TCRdb copy is limited to in-frame clones, with some not included. This table has 30,000 to 45,000 clones, 93% appearing once. Antigen specificity for these receptors is unknown. The material sequenced was unstimulated CD8+ T cells sorted from spleen or lymph node cells, taken before transplant. These receptors came from a human donor who was the organ donor for an intestinal transplant.

The sample holds one count of this clone. V usage is TRBV11-2 and J usage is TRBJ2-7; TRBD1 matches at 7 bases. J lost 4 bases, V lost 1 base, and 10 bases had no gene match. The germline V gene encodes CDR1 SGHAT and CDR2 FQNNGV. The CDR3 contains 16 residues. CDR3 region: CASSLVPTEGAYEQYF. The CDR3, as DNA: TGTGCCAGCAGCTTAGTTCCGACAGAGGGGGCATACGAGCAGTACTTC.

The V gene is TRBV7-8, the J gene TRBJ1-2; 10 bases are shared with TRBD1. CDR3 length: 13 residues. Unmatched junction bases numbered 4, after V lost 5 bases and J lost 7 bases. Per germline, CDR1 SGHVS and CDR2 FQNEAQ. CDR3 in DNA: TGTGCCAGCAGCCTGGGACAGGGGAGTGGCTACACCTTC. As protein: CASSLGQGSGYTF.

The gene calls are TRBV4-1 and TRBJ2-7, with TRBD2 matching 10 bases. CDR1 and CDR2 from the germline V gene are MGHRA and YSYEKL. J gave up 4 bases and V 4 bases, and 7 bases lay outside the gene matches. CDR3 length: 15 residues. The CDR3 region has the DNA TGCGCCAGCAGCCCTAGCGGGGGAGGACCGTACGAGCAGTACTTC. Its protein is CASSPSGGGPYEQYF.

This chain joins TRBV4-2 and TRBJ2-7; 9 positions agree with TRBD2. Unmatched junction bases numbered 12, after V lost 1 base and J lost 2 bases. This CDR3 region has 18 residues. The germline V gene encodes CDR1 LGHNA and CDR2 YNFKEQ. The CDR3 protein is CASSQGASGRTLTYEQYF. In nucleotides, the CDR3 is TGTGCCAGCAGCCAAGGGGCCAGCGGGAGGACCCTGACCTACGAGCAGTACTTC.

The J gene is TRBJ2-7, the V gene TRBV27; TRBD1 aligns across 10 bases. The germline V gene encodes CDR1 MNHEY and CDR2 SMNVEV (reference sequence). V was pared by 4 bases and J by 1 base, with 1 base of the junction left unmatched. This CDR3 is built from 14 residues. The CDR3 coding sequence is TGTGCCAGCAGTTGGGACAGGGGTTCCTACGAGCAGTACTTC. Translated: CASSWDRGSYEQYF.

The genes are TRBV11-1 and TRBJ2-5, with D perhaps matching TRBD1 (5 bases). Trimming pared 3 bases from V and 2 bases from J, leaving 13 bases between. This CDR3 spans 15 amino acids. Germline-derived CDR1 and CDR2 are SGHAT and FQDESV (reference sequence). This chain's CDR3 is CASSFQGSVQETQYF. The CDR3 DNA sequence: TGTGCCAGCAGCTTTCAGGGCTCCGTACAAGAGACCCAGTACTTC.

This rearrangement joins TRBV5-6 to TRBJ2-7, with 8 nucleotides matching TRBD1. The V gene end was trimmed by 5 bases and the J gene end by 0 bases; junction bases not matched to a gene: 4. Germline V gives CDR1 SGHDT, CDR2 YYEEEE. This CDR3 is 14 amino acids long. The CDR3 DNA follows: TGTGCCAGCAGTCCCGGGACAGGCTCCTACGAGCAGTACTTC. Encoded protein: CASSPGTGSYEQYF. Together with reference TRBV5-6 and TRBJ2-7, the CDR3 gives the full variable domain: DAGVTQSPTHLIKTRGQQVTLRCSPKSGHDTVSWYQQALGQGPQFIFQYYEEEERQRGNFPDRFSGHQFPNYSSELNVNALLLGDSALYLCASSPGTGSYEQYFGPGTRLTVT.

The V gene is TRBV10-3, the J gene TRBJ2-7; D unclear. Germline CDR1 ENHRY, CDR2 SYGVKD. The CDR3 sequence is 15 residues long. Trimming cost V 0 bases and J 2 bases, with 11 bases left between them. CDR3 sequence (DNA): TGTGCCATCAGTGAGTCTGGCCCCTGGGCCTACGAGCAGTACTTC. Protein sequence: CAISESGPWAYEQYF.

V and J are TRBV7-9 and TRBJ2-3, with TRBD1 matching over 10 bases. V was clipped by 5 bases and J by 4 bases; unmatched bases: 9. Germline CDR1 reads SEHNR; CDR2 reads FQNEAQ (reference sequence). This CDR3 region has 16 residues. The DNA of the CDR3 is TGTGCCAGCAGCCCCAGACAGGGGGCTATCGCAGATACGCAGTATTTT. Protein product: CASSPRQGAIADTQYF. Complete variable domain (other parts from reference TRBV7-9 and TRBJ2-3): DTGVSQNPRHKITKRGQNVTFRCDPISEHNRLYWYRQTLGQGPEFLTYFQNEAQLEKSRLLSDRFSAERPKGSFSTLEIQRTEQGDSAMYLCASSPRQGAIADTQYFGPGTRLTVL.

The V gene is TRBV2, the J gene TRBJ2-7; perhaps TRBD1 as D (5 bases). The length of the CDR3 is 11 residues. CDR1 is SNHLY, CDR2 FYNNEI, per germline. V lost 7 bases to trimming and J lost 4 bases, with 8 bases between them. CDR3 in amino acids: CASTPGYEQYF. DNA of the CDR3: TGTGCCAGCACCCCAGGGTACGAGCAGTACTTC.

The genes are TRBV19 and TRBJ1-1; TRBD1 matches at 7 bases. Germline V gene lookup returns CDR1 LNHDA and CDR2 SQIVND (reference sequence). This CDR3 spans 15 amino acids. J was trimmed by 7 bases and V by 3 bases; bases with no gene match: 11. CDR3 sequence: CASSIGGDSRNEAFF. The CDR3 nucleotides are TGTGCCAGTAGTATTGGAGGGGACAGTCGGAATGAAGCTTTCTTT.

This clone was detected a few times. This chain links TRBV28 with TRBJ1-4; unclear D gene. The V end was cut by 3 bases, the J end by 7 bases, with 3 bases between. The CDR3 length is 11 residues. Germline-derived CDR1 and CDR2 are MDHEN and SYDVKM. The CDR3 nucleotides are TGTGCCAGCAGTTTTGGTGAAAAACTGTTTTTT. Residues: CASSFGEKLFF. The whole variable domain, remainder taken from reference TRBV28 and TRBJ1-4, is DVKVTQSSRYLVKRTGEKVFLECVQDMDHENMFWYRQDPGLGLRLIYFSYDVKMKEKGDIPEGYSVSREKKERFSLILESASTNQTSMYLCASSFGEKLFFGSGTQLSVL.

As to this clone: Within the sample, other DNA sequences also encode this same CDR3. The chain employs TRBV9 and TRBJ2-1; D remains unclear. CDR1 and CDR2 (germline): SGDLS, YYNGEE. The CDR3 covers 14 residues. The V gene lost 0 bases and the J gene lost 0 bases, with 4 bases spanning the gap. CDR3 amino acids: CASSVGGSYNEQFF. The CDR3 nucleotides are TGTGCCAGCAGCGTAGGGGGCTCCTACAATGAGCAGTTCTTC.

This rearrangement joins TRBV5-1 to TRBJ2-2; 10 positions agree with TRBD2. CDR1 and CDR2 from the germline V gene are SGHRS and YFSETQ. CDR3 size: 16 residues. The ends lost 4 bases at V and 6 bases at J; junction bases unmatched: 9. CDR3 residues: CASSPLGLAGAGELFF. DNA for the CDR3: TGCGCCAGCAGCCCGCTAGGGCTAGCGGGAGCCGGGGAGCTGTTTTTT. Supplemented by reference TRBV5-1 and TRBJ2-2, the full variable domain reads KAGVTQTPRYLIKTRGQQVTLSCSPISGHRSVSWYQQTPGQGLQFLFEYFSETQRNKGNFPGRFSGRQFSNSRSEMNVSTLELGDSALYLCASSPLGLAGAGELFFGEGSRLTVL.

This sequence joins TRBV7-3 and TRBJ2-5; 7 nucleotides line up with TRBD1. This CDR3 has 14 amino acids. Looked up from germline, CDR1 is SGHTA and CDR2 is FQGTGA. The trim removed 1 base at V and 2 bases at J, leaving 1 base unmatched. The CDR3 DNA reads as TGTGCCAGCAGCTTAAAGGGACAGCAAGAGACCCAGTACTTC. Amino acid sequence: CASSLKGQQETQYF.

This sequence joins TRBV18 and TRBJ2-2; 7 bases are a match to TRBD2. Trimming took 0 bases from V and 3 from J; bases not matched to a gene: 4. The CDR3 is 16 amino acids. Germline V gene sequence: CDR1 KGHSH, CDR2 LQKENI. The CDR3 loop reads CASSPPGGSYTGELFF. Written as DNA, the CDR3 is TGTGCCAGCTCACCACCGGGCGGGAGTTACACCGGGGAGCTGTTTTTT.

The chain employs TRBV4-1 and TRBJ2-3, with a possible D match to TRBD1 (5 bases). Germline V CDR1 and CDR2: MGHRA, YSYEKL. This CDR3 comprises 11 residues. V was pared by 5 bases and J by 6 bases, with 6 bases between. The CDR3 loop is CASSKGDTQYF. For the CDR3, the DNA is TGCGCCAGCAGCAAGGGGGATACGCAGTATTTT.

The rearrangement links TRBV18 to TRBJ2-2; D possibly corresponds to TRBD2 (5 bases). Germline V gives CDR1 KGHSH, CDR2 LQKENI. The CDR3 extends over 20 amino acids. V lost 1 base to trimming and J lost 5 bases, with 26 bases between them. Here the CDR3 reads CASSPRAAQSRLTETGELFF. CDR3 DNA sequence: TGTGCCAGCTCACCACGGGCGGCGCAGAGTCGACTAACCGAAACCGGGGAGCTGTTTTTT.

In its sample, this clone was seen once. The chain joins TRBV6-5 to TRBJ2-1, with unresolved D. V lost 4 bases to trimming and J lost 8 bases, with 18 bases between them. CDR1 and CDR2 (germline): MNHEY, SVGAGI. The CDR3 consists of 15 residues. CDR3 residues: CASSFQRSIRYEQFF. The CDR3 coding sequence is TGTGCCAGCAGTTTTCAGCGATCTATACGGTATGAGCAGTTCTTC.

The chain has TRBV7-2 and TRBJ1-6; no clear D gene. Trimming cost V 5 bases and J 7 bases, with 15 bases left between them. The V gene's germline CDR1 is SGHTA and CDR2 FQGNSA. This CDR3 has 15 amino acids. CDR3 sequence reads: CASSPTRRRNSPLHF. The CDR3 DNA reads as TGTGCCAGCAGCCCAACAAGGCGTAGAAATTCACCCCTCCACTTT.

The rearrangement links TRBV9 to TRBJ1-6; D gene ambiguous. Germline values: CDR1 SGDLS, CDR2 YYNGEE. V was clipped by 0 bases and J by 7 bases, with 8 bases between them. The CDR3 totals 14 residues. The CDR3 region is CASSVDDSNSPLHF. The CDR3 nucleotides read TGTGCCAGCAGCGTAGATGACTCAAATTCACCCCTCCACTTT.

The chain couples TRBV4-1 to TRBJ2-1; 13 bases fit TRBD2. Germline V gene sequence: CDR1 MGHRA, CDR2 YSYEKL. The CDR3 runs 17 residues. The ends lost 2 bases at V and 5 bases at J; junction bases unmatched: 6. The CDR3 DNA sequence: TGCGCCAGCAGCCAAACTGGACTAGCGGGAGACAACAATGAGCAGTTCTTC. Residues: CASSQTGLAGDNNEQFF.

The chain couples TRBV10-3 to TRBJ2-1; 9 nucleotides match TRBD2. The junction had 10 bases not matched to a gene; V was cut back by 11 bases and J by 8 bases. This CDR3 is 13 amino acids long. Germline CDR1 is ENHRY and CDR2 is SYGVKD. CDR3 sequence (DNA): TGTGCCTCCCTAGCGGGGAGAACAGATGAGCAGTTCTTC. It yields the protein CASLAGRTDEQFF.

The rearrangement uses TRBV14 and TRBJ1-3; maybe TRBD1 (5 bases). The CDR3 is 18 amino acids. The ends were cut back, 3 bases at V and 8 bases at J, with 26 bases in the middle. From germline, CDR1 is SGHDN and CDR2 FVKESK. For the CDR3, the DNA is TGTGCCAGCAGCCACCATTTCCCCATCCGGGGCGAGCGGGACACCATATATTTT. This encodes CASSHHFPIRGERDTIYF.

The gene calls are TRBV21-1 and TRBJ2-1; TRBD2, the D gene given by the table, was not confirmed from the DNA. TRBV21-1 is listed as a pseudogene. The CDR3 runs to 17 residues. DNA of the CDR3: TGTGCCAGCAGCAAAGATAGGGCACTAGCGGGAATGAATGAGCAGTTCTTC. Its protein product is CASSKDRALAGMNEQFF.

This clone was counted between two and nine times. The gene calls are TRBV10-3 and TRBJ2-2; TRBD2 might be the D (5 bases). The germline gives CDR1 ENHRY, CDR2 SYGVKD. The CDR3 loop spans 15 amino acids. Between the trimmed V and J ends, which lost 3 bases and 3 bases, there was a span of 11 bases. The CDR3 sequence: CAISDPGMDTGELFF. CDR3 DNA: TGTGCCATCAGTGATCCGGGGATGGACACCGGGGAGCTGTTTTTT.

The chain joins TRBV11-2 to TRBJ2-7, with D tentatively TRBD1 or TRBD2 (5 bases each). There are 14 residues in the CDR3. V shed 3 bases and J shed 2 bases, with 11 bases lying between them. Germline CDR1 reads SGHAT; CDR2 reads FQNNGV. CDR3: CASSFWDGAYEQYF. The CDR3 DNA reads TGTGCCAGCAGCTTCTGGGACGGCGCCTACGAGCAGTACTTC.